This paragraph reports one TCR beta chain. The CDR3 has 14 amino acids. V was trimmed by 3 bases and J by 2 bases, leaving 10 bases between them. The germline gives CDR1 MNHEY, CDR2 SMNVEV (reference sequence). The record originates from a study of blood T cell repertoires in COVID-19. Turning to the study itself: Researchers got acute and convalescent COVID-19 samples from the United States, Italy and Spain.

Only in-frame clones appear in the TCRdb table, and some are missing; sequencing was by immunoSEQ multiplex PCR. The repertoire holds some 150,000 clones, with 85% to 90% as singletons. Sequenced material: peripheral blood. The J gene is TRBJ1-2, the V gene TRBV27; D gene unclear. The clonotype comes from a woman between 40 and 55 years old with acute or convalescent COVID-19. CDR3 coding DNA: TGTGCCAGCAGTTTTGCTGGAGGGAACTATGGCTACACCTTC. This translates into CASSFAGGNYGYTF.